This T cell receptor (beta chain) was observed in a study of monozygotic twins with inflammatory bowel disease. Every donor provided one blood sample measuring less than 3 ml. CDR3 length: 13 amino acids. Germline assignment: CDR1 SEHNR and CDR2 FQNEAQ (reference sequence). Study-level findings and limits: Relative to healthy twins, IBD patients had fewer clonotypes in common with others, a gap that was especially apparent with disease activity.

A total RNA quantity of roughly 3.5 ug went into each TCR library. Researchers put TCRalpha and TCRbeta cDNA through two nested PCRs lasting roughly 16 and 10 cycles. Each CDR3 protein gets one entry in TCRdb, which reprocessed the 5' RACE reads and gives no DNA. This sample contains approximately 210,000 distinct CDR3 sequences. A remark on this clonotype: Its antigen is still unknown.

V usage is TRBV7-9 and J usage is TRBJ2-7; the D call of TRBD2 rests on TCRdb alone, since no DNA is present to check it. Sample: blood. This TCR came from a human donor with ulcerative colitis or Crohn's disease, or a healthy co-twin of an affected twin (not recorded which). The CDR3 sequence is CASSPGLADEQYF.